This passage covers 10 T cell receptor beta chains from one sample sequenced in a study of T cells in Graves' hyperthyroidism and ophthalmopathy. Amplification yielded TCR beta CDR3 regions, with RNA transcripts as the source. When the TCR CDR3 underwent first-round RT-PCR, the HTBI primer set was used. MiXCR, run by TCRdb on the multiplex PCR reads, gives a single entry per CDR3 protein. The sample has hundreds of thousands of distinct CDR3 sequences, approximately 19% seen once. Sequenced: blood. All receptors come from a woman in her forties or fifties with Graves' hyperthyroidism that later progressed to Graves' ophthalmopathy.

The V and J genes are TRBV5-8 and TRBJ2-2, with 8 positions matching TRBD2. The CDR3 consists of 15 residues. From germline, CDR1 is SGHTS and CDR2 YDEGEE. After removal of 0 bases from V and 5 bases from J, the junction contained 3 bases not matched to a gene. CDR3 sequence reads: CASSLVAGFTGELFF. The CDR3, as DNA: TGTGCCAGCAGCTTGGTAGCGGGGTTTACCGGGGAGCTGTTTTTT.

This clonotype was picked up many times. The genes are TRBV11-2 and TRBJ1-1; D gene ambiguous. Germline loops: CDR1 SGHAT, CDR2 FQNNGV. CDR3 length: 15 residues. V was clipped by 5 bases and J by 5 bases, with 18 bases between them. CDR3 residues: CASSDTFYAGTEAFF. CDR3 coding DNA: TGTGCCAGCAGCGATACTTTTTATGCGGGAACTGAAGCTTTCTTT.

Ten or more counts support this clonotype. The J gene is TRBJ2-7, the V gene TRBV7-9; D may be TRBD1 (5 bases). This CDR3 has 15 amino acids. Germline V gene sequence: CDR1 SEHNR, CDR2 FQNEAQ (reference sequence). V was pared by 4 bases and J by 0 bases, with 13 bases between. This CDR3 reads CASSSVLTASYEQYF. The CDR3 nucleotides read TGTGCCAGCAGCTCTGTCCTGACAGCCTCCTACGAGCAGTACTTC.

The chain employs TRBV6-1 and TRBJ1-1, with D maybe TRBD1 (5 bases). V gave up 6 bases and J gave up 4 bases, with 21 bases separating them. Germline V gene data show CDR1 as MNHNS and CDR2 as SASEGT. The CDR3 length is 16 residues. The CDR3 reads CASSLPDSTPGTEAFF. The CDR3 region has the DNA TGTGCCAGCAGCCTACCTGACAGCACTCCGGGCACTGAAGCTTTCTTT.

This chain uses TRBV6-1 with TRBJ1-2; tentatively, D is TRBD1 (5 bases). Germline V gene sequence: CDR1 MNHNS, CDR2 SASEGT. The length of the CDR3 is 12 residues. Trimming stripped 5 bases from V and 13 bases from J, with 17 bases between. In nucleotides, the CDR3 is TGTGCCAGCAGTTCGCCGGGGCGAGCGATCACCTTC. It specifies CASSSPGRAITF.

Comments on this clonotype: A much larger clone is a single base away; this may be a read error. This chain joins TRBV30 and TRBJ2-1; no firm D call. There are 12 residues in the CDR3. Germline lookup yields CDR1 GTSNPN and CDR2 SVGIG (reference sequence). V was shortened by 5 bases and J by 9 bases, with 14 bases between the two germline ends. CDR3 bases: TGTGCCTGGGGCTCCGGTAGGATTGAGCAGTTCTTC. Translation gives CAWGSGRIEQFF.

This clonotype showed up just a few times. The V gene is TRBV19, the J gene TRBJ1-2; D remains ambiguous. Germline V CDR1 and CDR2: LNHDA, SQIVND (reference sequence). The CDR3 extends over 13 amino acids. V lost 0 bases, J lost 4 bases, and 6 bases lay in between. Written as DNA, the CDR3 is TGTGCCAGTAGTATAGATGCCACCTATGGCTACACCTTC. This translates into CASSIDATYGYTF. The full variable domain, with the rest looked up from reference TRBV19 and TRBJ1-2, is DGGITQSPKYLFRKEGQNVTLSCEQNLNHDAMYWYRQDPGQGLRLIYYSQIVNDFQKGDIAEGYSVSREKKESFPLTVTSAQKNPTAFYLCASSIDATYGYTFGSGTRLTVV.

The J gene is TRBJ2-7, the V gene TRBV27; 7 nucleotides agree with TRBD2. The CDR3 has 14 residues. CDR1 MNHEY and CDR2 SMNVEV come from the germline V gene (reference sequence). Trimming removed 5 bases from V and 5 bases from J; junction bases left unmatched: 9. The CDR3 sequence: CASSLAAGRNEQYF. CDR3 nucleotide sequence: TGTGCCAGCAGTCTAGCGGCGGGGCGTAACGAGCAGTACTTC.

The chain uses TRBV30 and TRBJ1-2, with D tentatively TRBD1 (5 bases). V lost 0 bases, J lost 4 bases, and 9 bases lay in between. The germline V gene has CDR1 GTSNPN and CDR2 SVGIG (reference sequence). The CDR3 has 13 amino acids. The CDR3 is CAWSVGGGYGYTF. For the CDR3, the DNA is TGTGCCTGGAGTGTTGGGGGGGGCTATGGCTACACCTTC.

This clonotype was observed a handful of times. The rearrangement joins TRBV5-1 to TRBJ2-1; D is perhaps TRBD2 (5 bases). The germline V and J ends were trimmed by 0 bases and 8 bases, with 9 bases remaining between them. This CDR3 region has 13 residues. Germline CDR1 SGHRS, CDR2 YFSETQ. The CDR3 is CASSLGLADEQFF. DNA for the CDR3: TGCGCCAGCAGCTTGGGTCTAGCTGATGAGCAGTTCTTC.